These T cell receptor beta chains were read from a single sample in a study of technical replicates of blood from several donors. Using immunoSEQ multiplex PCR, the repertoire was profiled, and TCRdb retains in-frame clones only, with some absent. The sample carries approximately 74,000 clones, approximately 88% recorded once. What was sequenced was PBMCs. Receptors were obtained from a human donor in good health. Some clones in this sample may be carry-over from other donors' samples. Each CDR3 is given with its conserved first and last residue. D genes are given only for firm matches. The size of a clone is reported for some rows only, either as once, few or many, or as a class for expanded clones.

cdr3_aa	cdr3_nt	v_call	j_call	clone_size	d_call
CARSLTRGGVQETQYF	TGTGCCAGAAGCTTGACTAGAGGGGGGGTCCAAGAGACCCAGTACTTC	TRBV5-3	TRBJ2-5	-	-
CAWSEMGGFEQYF	TGTGCCTGGAGTGAAATGGGGGGGTTTGAGCAGTACTTC	TRBV30	TRBJ2-7	-	TRBD2
CASSERAGSVGETQYF	TGTGCCAGCAGTGAAAGGGCGGGGTCGGTGGGGGAGACCCAGTACTTC	TRBV6-1	TRBJ2-5	-	-
CATAGGFQPQHF	TGTGCAACCGCAGGGGGGTTTCAGCCCCAGCATTTT	TRBV6-1	TRBJ1-5	-	TRBD1
CASSLALGDGNEQFF	TGTGCCAGCAGCTTAGCGTTAGGGGATGGCAATGAGCAGTTCTTC	TRBV7-9	TRBJ2-1	-	-
CASSIELEYTQYF	TGTGCCAGTAGTATAGAACTCGAATATACGCAGTATTTT	TRBV19	TRBJ2-3	-	-
CASSYSPRLHYGYTF	TGTGCCAGCAGTTACTCCCCGCGACTCCACTATGGCTACACCTTC	TRBV6-6	TRBJ1-2	-	-
CASSETGTTTNEKLFF	TGTGCCAGCAGTGAGACAGGAACAACAACTAATGAAAAACTGTTTTTT	TRBV2	TRBJ1-4	-	-
CASSWISGGGYEQYF	TGCGCCAGCAGCTGGATTTCGGGGGGCGGCTACGAGCAGTACTTC	TRBV5-1	TRBJ2-7	few	-
CASTPRGGAYETQYF	TGTGCCAGCACTCCGAGGGGGGGGGCTTATGAGACCCAGTACTTC	TRBV6-6	TRBJ2-5	once	-
CASSVRHGAGELFF	TGTGCCAGCAGTGTCCGACACGGGGCCGGGGAGCTGTTTTTT	TRBV6-1	TRBJ2-2	-	-
CATYPTGQGSYGYTF	TGTGCCACATATCCGACCGGACAGGGAAGCTATGGCTACACCTTC	TRBV6-5	TRBJ1-2	-	TRBD1
CASSRRMGRGTNYGYTF	TGTGCCAGCAGCCGACGCATGGGGCGCGGTACAAACTATGGCTACACCTTC	TRBV7-2	TRBJ1-2	-	-
CSAGQEYGYTF	TGCAGTGCGGGACAGGAGTATGGCTACACCTTC	TRBV20-1	TRBJ1-2	-	TRBD1
CASSARGRGSNTGELFF	TGTGCCAGCAGCGCCCGGGGCAGGGGCTCGAACACCGGGGAGCTGTTTTTT	TRBV11-2	TRBJ2-2	-	-
CASSLGRDNSPLHF	TGCGCCAGCAGCTTGGGACGGGATAATTCACCCCTCCACTTT	TRBV5-1	TRBJ1-6	-	-
CASGPGQANQPQHF	TGTGCTAGTGGCCCGGGACAGGCAAATCAGCCCCAGCATTTT	TRBV12-5	TRBJ1-5	-	TRBD1
CASSPSTGWGTEAFF	TGCGCCAGCAGCCCTTCGACAGGGTGGGGCACTGAAGCTTTCTTT	TRBV4-3	TRBJ1-1	-	TRBD1
CAIGDRRAYNEQFF	TGTGCCATCGGGGACAGGCGCGCCTACAATGAGCAGTTCTTC	TRBV6-5	TRBJ2-1	-	TRBD1
CASSLAAGNGYTF	TGTGCCAGCAGTTTAGCGGCAGGGAATGGCTACACCTTC	TRBV6-5	TRBJ1-2	-	-
CASSGGQGANYGYTF	TGCGCCAGCAGCGGCGGACAGGGAGCTAACTATGGCTACACCTTC	TRBV5-1	TRBJ1-2	-	TRBD1
CASSGRQGTDTQYF	TGTGCCAGTAGTGGGAGACAGGGCACAGATACGCAGTATTTT	TRBV19	TRBJ2-3	-	-
CASSRGTVLNQPQHF	TGTGCCAGCAGCCGGGGGACAGTCCTTAATCAGCCCCAGCATTTT	TRBV5-8	TRBJ1-5	-	TRBD1
CASSLRTGGATSYNSPLHF	TGTGCCAGTAGTTTGAGGACAGGGGGCGCGACGTCCTATAATTCACCCCTCCACTTT	TRBV19	TRBJ1-6	-	TRBD1
CASSAGTLDEQFF	TGTGCCAGCAGTGCCGGGACTTTGGATGAGCAGTTCTTC	TRBV25-1	TRBJ2-1	-	-
CASSVTGNTEAFF	TGTGCCAGCAGTGTTACGGGGAACACTGAAGCTTTCTTT	TRBV2	TRBJ1-1	-	-